This entry lists 10 T cell receptor beta chains sequenced from one sample in a study of CD8+ T cells in alopecia areata. The sequencing template was cDNA reverse transcribed from extracted RNA. Method: immunoSEQ multiplex PCR; TCRdb's copy keeps in-frame clones and lacks some. The sample yields some 2,600 clones, without any singletons. Sequenced sample: lesional skin. All receptors derive from a C3H/HeJ mouse with alopecia areata. Mouse MHC haplotype: H2-k.

This clone was recorded many times. Germline and genes here are mouse. The read ends 4 residues shy of where the CDR3 ends; the end is completed using the germline J gene. The chain carries TRBV13-2 and TRBJ2-5; 12 nucleotides line up with TRBD2. Germline CDR1 is NNHNN and CDR2 is SYGAGS (reference sequence). The CDR3 runs 14 residues. CDR3 DNA, as far as it was read: TGTGCCAGCGGTCGACTGGGGGGGCGAGAC. This translates into CASGRLGGRD. The entire CDR3 reads CASGRLGGRDTQYF.

This clone was recorded at least ten times. The translated DNA and TCRdb's protein are not identical at residue 13; the protein here was translated from the DNA. Germline and genes here are mouse. The CDR3 end is not reached by the read, which stops 3 residues before it; the germline J gene fills it in. The chain uses TRBV13-2 and TRBJ1-3; 9 bases agree with TRBD1. Germline CDR1 reads NNHNN; CDR2 reads SYGAGS (reference sequence). J was trimmed by 0 bases and V by 4 bases; bases with no gene match: 5. This CDR3 comprises 16 residues. The covered CDR3 bases are TGTGCCAGCGGTACCCGACAGGGGGGTTCTGGAAATACG. Amino acid sequence: CASGTRQGGSGNT. The CDR3 reads in full as CASGTRQGGSGNTLYF.

This clone came up many times. Germline and genes here are mouse. The CDR3 goes on 4 residues after the read ends, and that part is filled in from the germline J gene. The chain is built from TRBV2 and TRBJ1-4; 7 nucleotides line up with TRBD1. The germline V gene has CDR1 LGHNA and CDR2 YSYQKL. Losses at the gene ends were 3 bases for V and 5 bases for J; bases not matched to a gene: 6. The CDR3 is 15 amino acids. The CDR3 reads CASSQGQSQNERLFF. Partial CDR3 DNA: TGTGCCAGCAGCCAGGGACAGTCACAGAACGAA.

This clone was picked up many times. Gene labels here are mouse ones. From the germline J gene comes the end of the CDR3, since the read stops 4 residues before it. The V call is TRBV1, the J call TRBJ1-2; the D is unclear. The CDR3 is 12 residues long. Germline V CDR1 and CDR2: NSQYPW, LRSPGD (reference sequence). The V end was cut by 2 bases, the J end by 1 base, with 2 bases between. The CDR3 region is CTCSAQNSDYTF. The sequenced part of the CDR3 DNA is TGCACCTGCAGTGCACAAAACTCC.

In this sample, this clone turned up many times. The gene symbols are mouse symbols. The CDR3 is cut off 4 residues early in the read; its end comes from the germline J gene. The rearrangement joins TRBV19 to TRBJ1-4; TRBD1 aligns across 7 bases. V shed 5 bases and J 0 bases; nucleotides not matched to a gene: 1. Per the germline V gene, CDR1 is FNHDT and CDR2 is SITEND (reference sequence). The CDR3 spans 14 residues. The sequenced part of the CDR3 DNA is TGTGCCAGCAGGACAGGGATTTCCAACGAA. Translated: CASRTGISNE. The entire CDR3 is CASRTGISNERLFF.

Turning to this clone: The listed genes are named as in mouse. Read data end 4 residues before the CDR3 end; the end is taken from the germline J gene. The chain combines TRBV13-2 with TRBJ2-4, with 14 bases that match TRBD2. CDR3 size: 17 residues. Germline values: CDR1 NNHNN, CDR2 SYGAGS (reference sequence). CDR3 bases read: TGTGCCAGCGGTGATGCGCGGGACTGGGGGGGCGAGAAC. Residues: CASGDARDWGGEN. In full, the CDR3 reads CASGDARDWGGENTLYF.

Ten or more counts support this clone. Germline and genes: mouse. The sequenced fragment ends 4 residues before the CDR3 boundary, so the rest is inferred from the germline J gene. The chain joins TRBV13-3 to TRBJ2-7; TRBD1 aligns across 10 bases. With 2 bases clipped from V and 3 bases from J, the junction kept 2 bases outside the gene matches. CDR1 is NNHDY, CDR2 SYVADS, per germline. CDR3 length: 14 amino acids. Incomplete CDR3 DNA: TGTGCCAGCAGTGAGAGGACAGGGGGCTAT. It encodes CASSERTGGY. The entire CDR3 is CASSERTGGYEQYF.

This clone qualifies as medium-sized. The protein listed by TCRdb differs at residue 12 from the translated DNA, so the DNA translation is shown. Gene names denote mouse genes. The sequenced fragment ends 3 residues before the CDR3 boundary, so the rest is inferred from the germline J gene. The chain carries TRBV14 and TRBJ1-3, with 9 bases lining up with TRBD1. The CDR3 contains 15 residues. Germline-derived CDR1 and CDR2 are SGHDT and FRDEAV. J was trimmed by 3 bases and V by 2 bases; bases with no gene match: 3. The sequenced CDR3 bases are TGTGCCAGCAGTTTTGGGGACAGGGATGGAAATACG. Residues: CASSFGDRDGNT. The whole CDR3 region reads CASSFGDRDGNTLYF.

This clone was seen ten or more times. Gene names and germline refer to mouse. The sequence runs out 4 residues before the end of the CDR3; the remainder is reconstructed from the germline J gene. This sequence joins TRBV2 and TRBJ2-1; 8 bases are shared with TRBD2. The CDR3 spans 14 residues. In germline, CDR1 is LGHNA, CDR2 YSYQKL. J lost 4 bases, V lost 3 bases, and 2 bases had no gene match. The CDR3 protein is CASSHAGGYAEQFF. CDR3 bases read: TGTGCCAGCAGCCACGCTGGGGGGTATGCT.

By frequency in the sample, this clone is medium-sized. Genes and germline are mouse. The sequenced fragment ends 4 residues before the CDR3 boundary, so the rest is inferred from the germline J gene. The rearrangement joins TRBV19 to TRBJ2-2, with no clear D. This CDR3 spans 14 amino acids. Looked up from germline, CDR1 is FNHDT and CDR2 is SITEND (reference sequence). Trimming removed 0 bases at V and 0 bases at J, with 3 bases between. The CDR3 is CASSIAANTGQLYF. Incomplete CDR3 DNA: TGTGCCAGCAGTATAGCAGCAAACACCGGG.